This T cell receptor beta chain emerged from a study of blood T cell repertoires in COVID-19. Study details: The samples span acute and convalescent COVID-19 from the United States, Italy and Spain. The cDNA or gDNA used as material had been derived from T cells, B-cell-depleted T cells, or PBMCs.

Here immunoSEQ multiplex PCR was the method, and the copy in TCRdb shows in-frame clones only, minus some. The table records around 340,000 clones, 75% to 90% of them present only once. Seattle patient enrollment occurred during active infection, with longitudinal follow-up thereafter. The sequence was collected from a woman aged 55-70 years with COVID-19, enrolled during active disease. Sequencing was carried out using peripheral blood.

The CDR3: CASSYSKTETYEQYF. As DNA, the CDR3 is TGTGCCAGCAGTTACTCAAAGACAGAAACCTACGAGCAGTACTTC. This chain links TRBV6-5 with TRBJ2-7; possibly TRBD1 for D (5 bases). From germline, CDR1 is MNHEY and CDR2 SVGAGI. The CDR3 contains 15 residues. Trimming removed 0 bases from V and 2 bases from J, with 11 bases in between.